This T cell receptor (beta chain) is from a study of technical replicates of blood from several donors. Assay: immunoSEQ multiplex PCR; the TCRdb copy retains only in-frame clones and omits some. The data contain tens of thousands of clones, 80% to 95% of them seen just once; the ten biggest clones take up approximately 4.5%. Trimming took off 4 bases at V and 0 bases at J, with 13 bases between the two ends. The CDR3 covers 16 residues. In germline, CDR1 is SGDLS, CDR2 YYNGEE. Input material: PBMCs. The rearrangement links TRBV9 to TRBJ2-2; weak D call: TRBD1 (5 bases). This TCR was sampled from a human donor in good health. Some clones in this sample may be carry-over from other donors' samples. Here the CDR3 DNA reads TGTGCCAGCAGCCCTAGTGGCAGGGCGAACACCGGGGAGCTGTTTTTT. Protein product: CASSPSGRANTGELFF. Based on the CDR3 plus reference TRBV9 and TRBJ2-2, the full variable domain is DSGVTQTPKHLITATGQRVTLRCSPRSGDLSVYWYQQSLDQGLQFLIQYYNGEERAKGNILERFSAQQFPDLHSELNLSSLELGDSALYFCASSPSGRANTGELFFGEGSRLTVL.